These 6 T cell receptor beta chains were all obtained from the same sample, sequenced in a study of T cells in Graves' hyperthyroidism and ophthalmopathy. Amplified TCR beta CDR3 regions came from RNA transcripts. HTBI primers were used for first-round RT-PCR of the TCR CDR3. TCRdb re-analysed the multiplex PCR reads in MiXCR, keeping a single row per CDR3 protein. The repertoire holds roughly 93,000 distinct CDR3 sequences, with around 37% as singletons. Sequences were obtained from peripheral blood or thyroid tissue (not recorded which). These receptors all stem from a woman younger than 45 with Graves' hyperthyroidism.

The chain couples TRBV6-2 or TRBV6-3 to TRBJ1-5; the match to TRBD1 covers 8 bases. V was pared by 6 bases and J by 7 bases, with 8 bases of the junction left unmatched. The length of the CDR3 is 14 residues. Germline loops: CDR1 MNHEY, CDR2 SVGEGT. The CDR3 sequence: CASRPTGGEQPQHF. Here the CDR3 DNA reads TGTGCCAGCAGGCCTACAGGGGGGGAGCAGCCCCAGCATTTT.

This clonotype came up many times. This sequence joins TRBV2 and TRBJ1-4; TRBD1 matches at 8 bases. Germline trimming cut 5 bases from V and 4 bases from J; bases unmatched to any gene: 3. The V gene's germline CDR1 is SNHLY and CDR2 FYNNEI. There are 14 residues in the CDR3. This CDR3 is CASSFDRGNEKLFF. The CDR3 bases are TGTGCCAGCAGTTTTGACAGGGGTAATGAAAAACTGTTTTTT.

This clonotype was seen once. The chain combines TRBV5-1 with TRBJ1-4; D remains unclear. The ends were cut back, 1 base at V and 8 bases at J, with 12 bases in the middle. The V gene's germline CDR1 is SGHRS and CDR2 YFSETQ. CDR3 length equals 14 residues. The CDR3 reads CASSLFGLHEKLFF. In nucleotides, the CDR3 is TGCGCCAGCAGCTTGTTCGGGTTACACGAAAAACTGTTTTTT.

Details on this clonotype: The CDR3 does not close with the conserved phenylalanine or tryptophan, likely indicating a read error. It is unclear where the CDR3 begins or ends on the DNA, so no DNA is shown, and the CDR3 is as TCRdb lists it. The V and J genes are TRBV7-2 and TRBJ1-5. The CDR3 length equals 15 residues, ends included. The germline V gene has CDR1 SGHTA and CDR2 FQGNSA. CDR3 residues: CASSLGEYSNQPQHL.

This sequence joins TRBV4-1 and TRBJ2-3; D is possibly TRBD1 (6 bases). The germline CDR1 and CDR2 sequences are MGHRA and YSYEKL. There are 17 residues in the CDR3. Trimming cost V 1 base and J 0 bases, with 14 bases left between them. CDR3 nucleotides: TGCGCCAGCAGCCAAGCTCCCCCGGGACATAGCACAGATACGCAGTATTTT. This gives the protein CASSQAPPGHSTDTQYF.

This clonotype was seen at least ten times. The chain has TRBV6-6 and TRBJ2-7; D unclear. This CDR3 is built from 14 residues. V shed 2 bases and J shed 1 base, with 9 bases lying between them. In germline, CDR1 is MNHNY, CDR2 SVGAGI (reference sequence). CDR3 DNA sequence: TGTGCCAGCAGTTACCCGACGGCTTCCTACGAGCAGTACTTC. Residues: CASSYPTASYEQYF.